This TCR beta chain was sequenced in a study of chemoradiotherapy in HPV16-positive cancers. General study points: HPV-responsive T-cell expansion during chemoradiotherapy was linked to improved recurrence-free survival in HPV16-positive patients. Candidate HPV-specific clones and E7-related TCR motifs grew in tumor during treatment.

Deletions cut 6 bases from V and 2 bases from J, with 17 bases between. CDR1 MNHEY and CDR2 SVGAGI come from the germline V gene. This CDR3 comprises 15 residues. Repeated repertoire sampling spanned the course of chemoradiotherapy. Details on this clone: Antigen specificity is unknown.

Clones were read by immunoSEQ multiplex PCR, and TCRdb kept only the in-frame ones, dropping some. The table records 20,000 to 25,000 clones, roughly 94% of them present only once. The chain links TRBV6-5 to TRBJ2-7, with D tentatively TRBD1 or TRBD2 (5 bases each). The sequence derives from a human donor with HPV-associated anogenital cancer. The sample was taken from a patient who underwent chemoradiotherapy. CDR3: CASRRTGTGAYEQYF. Here the CDR3 DNA reads TGTGCCAGCAGACGAACCGGGACGGGCGCCTACGAGCAGTACTTC.